The 9 T cell receptor beta chains below were found in one sample sequenced in a study of beta chain features in type 1 diabetes. Their antigen targets remain unknown. cDNA synthesis used the whole RNA isolate, giving expressed TCRB sequences. Data came from immunoSEQ multiplex PCR; TCRdb stores just in-frame clones and leaves some out. The table includes roughly 730,000 clones, over 10% detected once. Regarding the study as a whole: For Type 1 diabetes patients, all four CD4+ subsets carried TCRB CDR3s that were moderately but significantly shorter.

The sequenced sample was naive CD4+ T cells from blood. Every receptor here comes from a man aged 18 to 30 with type 1 diabetes.

The chain joins TRBV5-1 to TRBJ2-5; D assignment may be TRBD1 or TRBD2 (6 bases each). V lost 0 bases and J lost 4, with 10 bases in between. This CDR3 region has 14 residues. Germline assignment: CDR1 SGHRS and CDR2 YFSETQ. The CDR3 bases are TGCGCCAGCAGCTTGGGTTCGGGGGCAGAGACCCAGTACTTC. Amino acids: CASSLGSGAETQYF.

The chain carries TRBV7-2 and TRBJ2-7; D might be TRBD1 (6 bases). Deletions cut 5 bases from V and 4 bases from J, with 12 bases between. This CDR3 has 13 amino acids. CDR1 and CDR2 (germline): SGHTA, FQGNSA. CDR3 residues: CASSPRTAYEQYF. The CDR3 bases are TGTGCCAGCAGCCCTCGGACAGCATACGAGCAGTACTTC.

This clone was detected only a few times. This chain joins TRBV7-9 and TRBJ1-4, with no clear D. Germline assignment: CDR1 SEHNR and CDR2 FQNEAQ (reference sequence). This CDR3 is 12 amino acids long. The V end was cut by 5 bases, the J end by 4 bases, with 5 bases between. The CDR3 sequence is CASSPSNEKLFF. CDR3 DNA sequence: TGTGCCAGCAGCCCGAGTAATGAAAAACTGTTTTTT.

This clone was detected only a few times. The rearrangement uses TRBV7-9 and TRBJ2-3; tentative D call: TRBD1 (6 bases). Between the trimmed V and J ends, which lost 4 bases and 0 bases, there was a span of 14 bases. Germline CDR1 reads SEHNR; CDR2 reads FQNEAQ (reference sequence). This CDR3 spans 16 amino acids. CDR3 in DNA: TGTGCCAGCAGCTACCCGACAGGACTTAGCACAGATACGCAGTATTTT. Its protein product is CASSYPTGLSTDTQYF.

This chain connects TRBV27 to TRBJ2-5; D remains unclear. V shed 9 bases and J shed 3 bases, with 14 bases lying between them. From germline, CDR1 is MNHEY and CDR2 SMNVEV (reference sequence). The CDR3 is 13 amino acids. CDR3 DNA: TGTGCCAGTAAACCCTACGAGGAAGAGACCCAGTACTTC. It specifies CASKPYEEETQYF.

The chain has TRBV30 and TRBJ1-5; D is ambiguous. Trimming took 1 base from V and 0 from J, leaving 10 bases between them. Looked up from germline, CDR1 is GTSNPN and CDR2 is SVGIG (reference sequence). The CDR3 length is 15 residues. As DNA, the CDR3 is TGTGCCTGGAGTGGGGGTAGTTCTAGCAATCAGCCCCAGCATTTT. This translates into CAWSGGSSSNQPQHF.

The chain couples TRBV10-2 to TRBJ2-1, with TRBD2 matching 12 bases. Trimming at V came to 6 bases and at J to 9 bases, leaving 3 bases not matched to a gene. Germline assignment: CDR1 WSHSY and CDR2 SAAADI. The CDR3 totals 13 residues. The DNA for the CDR3 is TGCGCCAGCAGGCTAGCGGGGGGGCCTGAGCAGTTCTTC. Protein sequence: CASRLAGGPEQFF.

In this sample, this clone turned up a few times. The chain carries TRBV29-1 and TRBJ2-4; D tentatively fits TRBD1 or TRBD2 (5 bases each). CDR3 length: 12 amino acids. Germline V CDR1 and CDR2: SQVTM, ANQGSEA. Trimming pared 0 bases from V and 8 bases from J, leaving 8 bases between. The CDR3 is CSVEEVGDIQYF. In DNA form, the CDR3 reads TGCAGCGTTGAAGAGGTGGGGGACATTCAGTACTTC.

This rearrangement joins TRBV30 to TRBJ2-7; no reliable D call. This CDR3 is built from 14 residues. Germline CDR1 GTSNPN, CDR2 SVGIG (reference sequence). V was trimmed by 3 bases and J by 0 bases, leaving 12 bases between them. CDR3 coding DNA: TGTGCCTGGAGAGGTGGTCGGAGCTCCTACGAGCAGTACTTC. Its protein is CAWRGGRSSYEQYF.